This T cell receptor beta chain was captured by sequencing in a study of beta chain features in type 1 diabetes. The single heparinised draw taken from each donor contained roughly 100 mL of blood on average. Based on CD45RO/CCR7/CD25/CD127/CD95/CD27, CD4+ regulatory, stem cell-like memory, naive and central memory cells were sorted. General study results and limits: Sequencing used cDNA, and cells with high TCR expression could therefore be over-represented. Shorter TCRB CDR3s, moderately but significantly so, were found in Type 1 diabetes patients in all four CD4+ subsets.

Comments on this clone: The antigen remains undetermined.

Every isolated RNA sample was fully reverse transcribed, so sequencing captured expressed TCRB transcripts. Libraries were prepared by immunoSEQ multiplex PCR; TCRdb keeps only in-frame clonotypes and omits some of them. The sample shows fewer than 350,000 clones, around 16% of them seen only once. Germline CDR1 SGHNT, CDR2 YYREEE (reference sequence). The V gene lost 4 bases and the J gene lost 0 bases, with 13 bases spanning the gap. The CDR3 consists of 15 residues. The sequence derives from a man younger than 35 with type 1 diabetes. This chain joins TRBV5-4 and TRBJ1-1; a possible D gene is TRBD1 (5 bases). Input material: naive CD4+ T cells from blood. DNA of the CDR3: TGTGCCAGCAGCCCCGGGGGTTCAGTGAACACTGAAGCTTTCTTT. This sequence encodes CASSPGGSVNTEAFF.